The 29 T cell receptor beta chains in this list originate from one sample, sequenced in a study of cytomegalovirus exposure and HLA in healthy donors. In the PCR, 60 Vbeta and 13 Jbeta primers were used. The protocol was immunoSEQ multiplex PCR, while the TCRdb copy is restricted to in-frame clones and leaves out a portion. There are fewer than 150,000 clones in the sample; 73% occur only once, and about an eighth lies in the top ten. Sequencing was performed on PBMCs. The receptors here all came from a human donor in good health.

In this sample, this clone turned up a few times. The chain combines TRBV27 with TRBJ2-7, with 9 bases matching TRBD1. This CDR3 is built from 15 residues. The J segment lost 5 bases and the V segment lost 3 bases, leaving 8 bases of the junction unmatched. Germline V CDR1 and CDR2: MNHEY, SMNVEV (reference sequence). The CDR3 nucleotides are TGTGCCAGCAGTTTCCGGACAGGGGCCCTCCACGAGCAGTACTTC. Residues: CASSFRTGALHEQYF.

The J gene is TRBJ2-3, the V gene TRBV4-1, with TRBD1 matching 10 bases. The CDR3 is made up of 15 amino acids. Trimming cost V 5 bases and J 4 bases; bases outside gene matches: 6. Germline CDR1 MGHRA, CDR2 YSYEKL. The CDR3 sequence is CASSSDRGYADTQYF. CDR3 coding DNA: TGCGCCAGCAGCTCGGACAGGGGGTATGCAGATACGCAGTATTTT.

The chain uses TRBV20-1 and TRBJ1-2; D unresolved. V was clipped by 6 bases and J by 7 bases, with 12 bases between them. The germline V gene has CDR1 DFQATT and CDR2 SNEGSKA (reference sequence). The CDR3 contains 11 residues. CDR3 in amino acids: CSAYYRFGYTF. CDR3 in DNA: TGCAGTGCCTACTACCGGTTTGGCTACACCTTC.

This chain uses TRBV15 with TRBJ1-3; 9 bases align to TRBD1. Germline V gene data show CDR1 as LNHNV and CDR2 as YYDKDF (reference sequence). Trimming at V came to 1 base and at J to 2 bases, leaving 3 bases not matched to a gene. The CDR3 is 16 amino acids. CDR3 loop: CATSRARTGAGNTIYF. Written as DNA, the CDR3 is TGTGCCACCAGCAGAGCCCGGACAGGGGCTGGAAACACCATATATTTT.

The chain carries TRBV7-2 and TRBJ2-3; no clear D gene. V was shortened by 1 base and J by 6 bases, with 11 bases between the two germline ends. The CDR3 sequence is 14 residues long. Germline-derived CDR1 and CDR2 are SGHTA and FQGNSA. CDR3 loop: CASSLDARTDTQYF. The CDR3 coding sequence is TGTGCCAGCAGCTTAGATGCTAGAACGGATACGCAGTATTTT. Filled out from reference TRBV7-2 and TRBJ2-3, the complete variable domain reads GAGVSQSPSNKVTEKGKDVELRCDPISGHTALYWYRQSLGQGLEFLIYFQGNSAPDKSGLPSDRFSAERTGGSVSTLTIQRTQQEDSAVYLCASSLDARTDTQYFGPGTRLTVL.

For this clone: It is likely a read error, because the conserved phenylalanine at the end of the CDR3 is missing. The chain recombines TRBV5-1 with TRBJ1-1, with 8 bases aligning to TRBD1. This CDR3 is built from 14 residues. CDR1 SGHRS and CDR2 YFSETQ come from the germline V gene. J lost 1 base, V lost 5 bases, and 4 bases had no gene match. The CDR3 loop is CASRTDRANTEAFS. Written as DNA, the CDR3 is TGCGCCAGCAGGACGGACAGGGCGAACACTGAAGCTTTCTCT.

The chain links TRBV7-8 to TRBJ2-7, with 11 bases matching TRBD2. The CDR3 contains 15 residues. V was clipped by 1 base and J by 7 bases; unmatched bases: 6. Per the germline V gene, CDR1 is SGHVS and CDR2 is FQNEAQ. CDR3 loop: CASSLVTSGSGEQYF. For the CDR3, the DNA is TGTGCCAGCAGCTTAGTTACTAGCGGGAGTGGTGAGCAGTACTTC.

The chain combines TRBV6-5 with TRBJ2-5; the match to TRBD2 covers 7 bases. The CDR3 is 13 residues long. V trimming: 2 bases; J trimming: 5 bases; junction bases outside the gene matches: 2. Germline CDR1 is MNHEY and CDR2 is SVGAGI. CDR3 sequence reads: CASSYLGGETQYF. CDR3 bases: TGTGCCAGCAGTTACCTCGGGGGGGAGACCCAGTACTTC.

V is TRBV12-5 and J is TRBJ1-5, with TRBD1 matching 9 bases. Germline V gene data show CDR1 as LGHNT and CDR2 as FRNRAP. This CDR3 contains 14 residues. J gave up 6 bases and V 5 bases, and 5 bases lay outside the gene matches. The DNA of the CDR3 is TGTGCTAGTGGTAAGGGGACAGGGTTTCAGCCCCAGCATTTT. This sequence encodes CASGKGTGFQPQHF.

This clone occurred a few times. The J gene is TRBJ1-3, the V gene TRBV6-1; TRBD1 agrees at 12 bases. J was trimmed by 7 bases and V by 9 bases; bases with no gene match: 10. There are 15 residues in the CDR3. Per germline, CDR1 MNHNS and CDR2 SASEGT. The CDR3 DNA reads TGTGCCAGTCAGTCCGGGACAGGGGGCTTGAACACCATATATTTT. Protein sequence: CASQSGTGGLNTIYF.

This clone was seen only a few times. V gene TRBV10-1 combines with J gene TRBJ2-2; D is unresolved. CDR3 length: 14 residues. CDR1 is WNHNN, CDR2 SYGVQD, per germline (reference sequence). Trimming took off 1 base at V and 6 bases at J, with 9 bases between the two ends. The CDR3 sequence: CASSELWPAGELFF. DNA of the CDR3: TGCGCCAGCAGTGAGTTATGGCCAGCCGGGGAGCTGTTTTTT.

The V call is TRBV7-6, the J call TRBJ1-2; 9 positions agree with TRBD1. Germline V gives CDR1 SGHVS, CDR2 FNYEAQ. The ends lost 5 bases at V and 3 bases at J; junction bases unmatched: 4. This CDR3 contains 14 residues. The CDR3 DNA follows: TGTGCCAGCAGCCTGAGACAGGGGGACTATGGCTACACCTTC. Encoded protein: CASSLRQGDYGYTF.

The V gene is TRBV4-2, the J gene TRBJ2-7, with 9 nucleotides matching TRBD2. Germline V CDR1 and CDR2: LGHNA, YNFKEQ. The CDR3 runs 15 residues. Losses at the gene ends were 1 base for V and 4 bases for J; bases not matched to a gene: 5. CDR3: CASSQGLAAGYEQYF. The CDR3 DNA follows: TGTGCCAGCAGCCAAGGACTAGCGGCCGGATACGAGCAGTACTTC.

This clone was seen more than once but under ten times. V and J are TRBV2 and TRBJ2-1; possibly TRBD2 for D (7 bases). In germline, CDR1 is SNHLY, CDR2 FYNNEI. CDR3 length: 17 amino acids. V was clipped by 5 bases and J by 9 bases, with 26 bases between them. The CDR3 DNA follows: TGTGCCAGCAGTTTTAATCGGGGAGGGGGTGGCTTGAGTGAGCAGTTCTTC. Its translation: CASSFNRGGGGLSEQFF.

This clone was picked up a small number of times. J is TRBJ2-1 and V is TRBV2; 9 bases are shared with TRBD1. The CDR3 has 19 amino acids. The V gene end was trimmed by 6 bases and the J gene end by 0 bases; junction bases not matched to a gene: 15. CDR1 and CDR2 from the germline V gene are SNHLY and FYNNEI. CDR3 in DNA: TGTGCCAGCAGCGATAATCCGGGACAGGGATCAGTCTCCTACAATGAGCAGTTCTTC. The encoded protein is CASSDNPGQGSVSYNEQFF.

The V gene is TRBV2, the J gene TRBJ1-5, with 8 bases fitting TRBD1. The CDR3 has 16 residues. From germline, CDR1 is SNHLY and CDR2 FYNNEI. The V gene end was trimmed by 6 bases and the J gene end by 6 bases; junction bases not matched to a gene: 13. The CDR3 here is CASRGGRQGLRQPQHF. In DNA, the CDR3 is TGTGCCAGCAGAGGGGGACGACAGGGGTTACGTCAGCCCCAGCATTTT.

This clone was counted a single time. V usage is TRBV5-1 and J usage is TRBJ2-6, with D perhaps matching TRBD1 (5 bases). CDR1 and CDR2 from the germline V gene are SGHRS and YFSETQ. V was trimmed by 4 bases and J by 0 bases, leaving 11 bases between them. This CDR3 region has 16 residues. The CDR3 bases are TGCGCCAGCAGCCAGGGTAGGATCTCTGGGGCCAACGTCCTGACTTTC. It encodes CASSQGRISGANVLTF.

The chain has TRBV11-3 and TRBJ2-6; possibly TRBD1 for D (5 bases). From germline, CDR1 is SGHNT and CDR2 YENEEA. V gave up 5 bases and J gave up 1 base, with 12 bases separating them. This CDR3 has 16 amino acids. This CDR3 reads CASSRISGSGANVLTF. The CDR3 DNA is TGTGCCAGCAGCCGAATATCAGGGTCTGGGGCCAACGTCCTGACTTTC. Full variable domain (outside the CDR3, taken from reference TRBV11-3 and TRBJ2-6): EAGVVQSPRYKIIEKKQPVAFWCNPISGHNTLYWYLQNLGQGPELLIRYENEEAVDDSQLPKDRFSAERLKGVDSTLKIQPAELGDSAVYLCASSRISGSGANVLTFGAGSRLTVL.

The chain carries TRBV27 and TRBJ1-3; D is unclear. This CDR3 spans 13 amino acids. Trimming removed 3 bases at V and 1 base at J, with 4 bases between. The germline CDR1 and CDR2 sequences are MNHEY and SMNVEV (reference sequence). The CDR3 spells CASSFSSGNTIYF. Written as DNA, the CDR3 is TGTGCCAGCAGTTTTTCATCTGGAAACACCATATATTTT.

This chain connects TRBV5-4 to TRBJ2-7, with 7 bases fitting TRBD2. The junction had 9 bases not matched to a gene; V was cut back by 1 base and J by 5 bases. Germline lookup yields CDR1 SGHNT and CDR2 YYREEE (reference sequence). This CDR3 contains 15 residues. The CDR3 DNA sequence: TGTGCCAGCAGCTTGTGGGGGGGGGTTGAACACGAGCAGTACTTC. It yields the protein CASSLWGGVEHEQYF.

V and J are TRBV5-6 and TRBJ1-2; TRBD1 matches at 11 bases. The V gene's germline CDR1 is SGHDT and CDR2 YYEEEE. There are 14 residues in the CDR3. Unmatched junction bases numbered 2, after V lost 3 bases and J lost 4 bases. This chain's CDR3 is CASSWTGGPYGYTF. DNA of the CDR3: TGTGCCAGCAGCTGGACAGGGGGCCCCTATGGCTACACCTTC.

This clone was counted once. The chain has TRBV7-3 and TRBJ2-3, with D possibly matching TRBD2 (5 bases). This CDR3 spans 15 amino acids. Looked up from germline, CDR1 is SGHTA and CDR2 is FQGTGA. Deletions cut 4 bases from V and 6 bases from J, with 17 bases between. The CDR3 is CASSSWGGSGDTQYF. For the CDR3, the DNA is TGTGCCAGCAGCTCGTGGGGTGGGAGTGGGGATACGCAGTATTTT. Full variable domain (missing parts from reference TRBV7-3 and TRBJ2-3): GAGVSQTPSNKVTEKGKYVELRCDPISGHTALYWYRQSLGQGPEFLIYFQGTGAADDSGLPNDRFFAVRPEGSVSTLKIQRTERGDSAVYLCASSSWGGSGDTQYFGPGTRLTVL.

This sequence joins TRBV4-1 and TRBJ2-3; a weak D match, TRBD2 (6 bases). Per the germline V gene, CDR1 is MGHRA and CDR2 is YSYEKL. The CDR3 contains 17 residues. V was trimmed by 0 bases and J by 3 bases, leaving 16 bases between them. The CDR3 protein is CASSQDDPGATTDTQYF. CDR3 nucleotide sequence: TGCGCCAGCAGCCAAGACGATCCGGGAGCCACTACAGATACGCAGTATTTT.

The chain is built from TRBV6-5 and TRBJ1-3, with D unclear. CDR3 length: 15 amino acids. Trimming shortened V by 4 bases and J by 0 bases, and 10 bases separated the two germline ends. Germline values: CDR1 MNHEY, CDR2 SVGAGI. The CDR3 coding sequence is TGTGCCAGCAGTTCCTTCCTTTACTCTGGAAACACCATATATTTT. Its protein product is CASSSFLYSGNTIYF.

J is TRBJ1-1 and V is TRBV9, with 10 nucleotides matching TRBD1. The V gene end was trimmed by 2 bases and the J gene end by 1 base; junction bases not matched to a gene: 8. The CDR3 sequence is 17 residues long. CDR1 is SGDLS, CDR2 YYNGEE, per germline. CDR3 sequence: CASSVGTGALGNTEAFF. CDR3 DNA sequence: TGTGCCAGCAGCGTGGGGACAGGGGCCCTCGGGAACACTGAAGCTTTCTTT.

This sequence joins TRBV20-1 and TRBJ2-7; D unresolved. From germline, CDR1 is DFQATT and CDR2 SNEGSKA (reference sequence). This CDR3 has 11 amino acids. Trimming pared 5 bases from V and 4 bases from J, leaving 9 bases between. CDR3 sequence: CSASFSYEQYF. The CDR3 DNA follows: TGCAGTGCTTCGTTTTCTTACGAGCAGTACTTC.

In DNA, the CDR3 is TGTGCCAGCAGCCAAGATCGCCTAGCGGGGGCCTACGAGCAGTACTTC. This sequence encodes CASSQDRLAGAYEQYF. J is TRBJ2-7 and V is TRBV4-2; 10 nucleotides align to TRBD2. This CDR3 is built from 16 residues. CDR1 is LGHNA and CDR2 is YNFKEQ in the germline V gene. V dropped 0 bases and J dropped 2; count of bases not matched to a gene: 4.

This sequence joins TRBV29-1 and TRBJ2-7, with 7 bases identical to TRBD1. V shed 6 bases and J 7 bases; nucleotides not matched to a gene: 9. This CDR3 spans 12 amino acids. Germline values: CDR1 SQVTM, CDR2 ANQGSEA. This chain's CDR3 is CSVGDSGGEQYF. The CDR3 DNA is TGCAGCGTGGGGGACAGCGGAGGAGAGCAGTACTTC.

CDR3: CASEGVGELFF. CDR3 bases: TGTGCCAGCGAGGGGGTTGGGGAGCTGTTTTTT. The chain employs TRBV7-8 and TRBJ2-2; possible D gene TRBD1, 6 bases. The germline gives CDR1 SGHVS, CDR2 FQNEAQ. The CDR3 runs to 11 residues. Trimming removed 8 bases at V and 8 bases at J, with 9 bases between. The entire variable domain, with the rest obtained from reference TRBV7-8 and TRBJ2-2, is as follows: GAGVSQSPRYKVAKRGQDVALRCDPISGHVSLFWYQQALGQGPEFLTYFQNEAQLDKSGLPSDRFFAERPEGSVSTLKIQRTQQEDSAVYLCASEGVGELFFGEGSRLTVL.